Listed below are T cell receptor beta chains from one sample, sequenced in a study of T-cell memory formation after mild COVID-19. TCRdb re-called the 5' RACE reads through MiXCR, storing one row per CDR3 protein. In the table there are hundreds of thousands of distinct CDR3 sequences, roughly 22% of which are singletons. What was sequenced was PBMCs or a T cell subset sorted from them (not recorded which). The receptors were gathered from an adult woman who had mild COVID-19 (a few samples of this study predate the infection). Cell type and time point are not known. Both conserved end residues are part of each CDR3. Fields, in order: D gene, clone size, V gene, J gene, CDR3 DNA, CDR3 protein. A D gene is named only where the DNA matches it firmly. The size entry is marked missing in some rows and otherwise reads once, few, many or a size class.

.	.	TRBV20-1	TRBJ2-7	TGCAGTGCTAGATCCGGGGGCGGGGGCGAGCAGTACTTC	CSARSGGGGEQYF
.	.	TRBV7-9	TRBJ2-5	TGTGCCAGCAGCTCCCTCCAGGCGGGGGCAGAGACCCAGTACTTC	CASSSLQAGAETQYF
.	many	TRBV5-1	TRBJ2-4	TGCGCCAGCAGCTTGGGACATAAGGACATTCAGTACTTC	CASSLGHKDIQYF
TRBD2	.	TRBV7-3	TRBJ2-1	TGTGCCAGCAGCTTAATAGCGGGCATTAACAATGAGCAGTTCTTC	CASSLIAGINNEQFF
TRBD1	.	TRBV11-1	TRBJ2-7	TGTGCCAGCAGCTTGTGGGACAGGGGTTACGAGCAGTACTTC	CASSLWDRGYEQYF
.	.	TRBV6-5	TRBJ2-2	TGTGCCAGCAGTTACTCGGCCTACGACACCGGGGAGCTGTTTTTT	CASSYSAYDTGELFF
TRBD1	.	TRBV6-6	TRBJ2-1	TGTGCCAGCAGTTACGGGCCGGGACAGGGGGCTAATGAGCAGTTCTTC	CASSYGPGQGANEQFF
.	few	TRBV9	TRBJ2-7	TGTGCCAGCAGCGTAGCTACAGGTGGTCCCTACGAGCAGTACTTC	CASSVATGGPYEQYF
TRBD2	.	TRBV20-1	TRBJ2-1	TGCAGTGCTTCTGGACTAGCGGGGTATTACAATGAGCAGTTCTTC	CSASGLAGYYNEQFF
TRBD1	.	TRBV9	TRBJ2-5	TGTGCCAGCAGCGTCGGACAGGGGGAAGAGACCCAGTACTTC	CASSVGQGEETQYF
.	.	TRBV6-2/TRBV6-3	TRBJ1-1	TGTGCCAGCAGTTACATGGACAGCAGGAACACTGAAGCTTTCTTT	CASSYMDSRNTEAFF
.	few	TRBV15	TRBJ2-3	TGTGCCACCAGCAGAGATGGGCAGTCCTCAGATACGCAGTATTTT	CATSRDGQSSDTQYF
TRBD2	few	TRBV6-5	TRBJ2-7	TGTGCCAGCGGACTTGGGGGGGACTCCTACGAGCAGTACTTC	CASGLGGDSYEQYF
.	few	TRBV4-3	TRBJ2-7	TGCGCCAGCAGCCAGGCCGGGATCCCCTACGAGCAGTACTTC	CASSQAGIPYEQYF
.	.	TRBV24-1	TRBJ2-4	TGTGCCACCAGCTCTCACGGGGACATTCAGTACTTC	CATSSHGDIQYF
.	few	TRBV12-3/TRBV12-4	TRBJ2-5	TGTGCCAGCAGTGCCGACAGGGAGGGAGAGACCCAGTACTTC	CASSADREGETQYF
TRBD1	few	TRBV19	TRBJ1-1	TGTGCCAGTAGTATGAGGGGGCAAGGTGAAGCTTTCTTT	CASSMRGQGEAFF
TRBD1	many	TRBV9	TRBJ2-7	TGTGCCAGCAGCGCTGGGGACAGGTACCACGAGCAGTACTTC	CASSAGDRYHEQYF
TRBD1	.	TRBV5-1	TRBJ1-1	TGCGCCAGCAGCTGGTCGACAGGGGACCTAGAAGCTTTCTTT	CASSWSTGDLEAFF
.	few	TRBV28	TRBJ2-2	TGTGCCAGCAGTGGTCGGGGACACCTAGTCCCCGGGGAGCTGTTTTTT	CASSGRGHLVPGELFF
.	few	TRBV25-1	TRBJ2-3	TGTGCCAGCAGTGACCTCCTCCGAGAACAGTATTTT	CASSDLLREQYF
.	.	TRBV10-3	TRBJ2-3	TGTGCCATCAGCGCCGGACAGACCCGCACAGATACGCAGTATTTT	CAISAGQTRTDTQYF
.	.	TRBV7-6	TRBJ2-2	TGTGCCAGCAGTTCAGGGTTACGCGCCACCGGGGAGCTGTTTTTT	CASSSGLRATGELFF
TRBD1	.	TRBV7-2	TRBJ1-1	TGTGCCAGCAGCTTTTGGACAGGGTTAGACGCTTTCTTT	CASSFWTGLDAFF
.	.	TRBV30	TRBJ1-2	TGTGCCTGGTACCGGGTGGGGAGGTGGTATGGCTACACCTTC	CAWYRVGRWYGYTF
TRBD2	few	TRBV5-1	TRBJ2-5	TGCGCCAGCAGCCCTTACGGCGGGGGCCAAGAGACCCAGTACTTC	CASSPYGGGQETQYF
.	.	TRBV6-2/TRBV6-3	TRBJ2-7	TGTGCCAGCAGTGTAGCGGCGATATCAGGCGAGCAGTACTTC	CASSVAAISGEQYF
TRBD2	few	TRBV9	TRBJ2-5	TGTGCCAGCAGCGTAGTGCCTAGCGGGGAGACCCAGTACTTC	CASSVVPSGETQYF
.	.	TRBV2	TRBJ2-5	TGTGCCAGCAGTGAACAGGCCCGTGTCGAGACCCAGTACTTC	CASSEQARVETQYF
.	few	TRBV7-9	TRBJ2-4	TGTGCCAGCAGCTTCGGGGGAGAGGCCAAAAACATTCAGTACTTC	CASSFGGEAKNIQYF
.	few	TRBV5-1	TRBJ1-2	TGCGCCAGCAGCGCCAACCCAACTCTAAACTATGGCTACACCTTC	CASSANPTLNYGYTF
.	few	TRBV30	TRBJ2-7	TGTGCCTGGAGTGTACTCGAGGGGATTCCCTACGAGCAGTACTTC	CAWSVLEGIPYEQYF
TRBD1	.	TRBV29-1	TRBJ2-3	TGCAGCGTGACCCCGCCCGACAGGGCCACAGATACGCAGTATTTT	CSVTPPDRATDTQYF
TRBD1	few	TRBV5-6	TRBJ1-1	TGTGCCAGCAGCTGGGGACAGACGAACACTGAAGCTTTCTTT	CASSWGQTNTEAFF
.	.	TRBV9	TRBJ1-2	TGTGCCAGCAGCGTTGGGGGGGCGCGTGGCTACACCTTC	CASSVGGARGYTF
.	few	TRBV12-3/TRBV12-4	TRBJ2-2	TGTGCCAGCAGCCCTAAAGGGGGAGCGGCGTGGATCAACACCGGGGAGCTGTTTTTT	CASSPKGGAAWINTGELFF
.	few	TRBV24-1	TRBJ2-7	TGTGCCACCAGTGATGCTACCGGGGCCTCCTACGAGCAGTACTTC	CATSDATGASYEQYF
.	few	TRBV6-5	TRBJ1-2	TGTGCCAGCAAGGAGGGGATCGGCTATGGCTACACCTTC	CASKEGIGYGYTF
.	few	TRBV7-9	TRBJ1-1	TGTGCCAGCAGCCCGCTCCTTACTGAAGCTTTCTTT	CASSPLLTEAFF
TRBD1	once	TRBV24-1	TRBJ2-1	TGTGCCACCAGTGAACGGGACAGGGATGAGCAGTTCTTC	CATSERDRDEQFF
.	.	TRBV12-3/TRBV12-4	TRBJ1-2	TGTGCCAGCAGTTTTTTAGGGGTTGGAGGTCAAGGCTACACCTTC	CASSFLGVGGQGYTF
TRBD2	.	TRBV9	TRBJ2-1	TGTGCCAGCAGCGTAGCGTGGACTAGCGGGGGCGATGAGCAGTTCTTC	CASSVAWTSGGDEQFF
.	few	TRBV7-6	TRBJ1-6	TGTGCCAGCAGCTTATCGACGGGCCCGCACTCACCCCTCCACTTT	CASSLSTGPHSPLHF
.	.	TRBV9	TRBJ2-3	TGTGCCAGCAGCGTCCGGGACGCTCGCACAGATACGCAGTATTTT	CASSVRDARTDTQYF
TRBD2	few	TRBV5-1	TRBJ2-3	TGCGCCAGCAGCGCCAATCTAGCGGGGGGCTTAGCCCTAGATACGCAGTATTTT	CASSANLAGGLALDTQYF
.	.	TRBV12-3/TRBV12-4	TRBJ1-1	TGTGCCAGCAGTTTTGGGGAGACTTCCACTGAAGCTTTCTTT	CASSFGETSTEAFF
.	.	TRBV30	TRBJ1-2	TGTGCCTGGAGTGCGACACCCCAGGGTGGTGGCTACACCTTC	CAWSATPQGGGYTF
.	few	TRBV7-2	TRBJ1-5	TGTGCCAGCAGCGCCTGGGGCGATCAGCCCCAGCATTTT	CASSAWGDQPQHF
.	.	TRBV6-1	TRBJ2-2	TGTGCCAGCAGTGAATGGCAGGCCCCCACCGGGGAGCTGTTTTTT	CASSEWQAPTGELFF
.	.	TRBV6-1	TRBJ2-7	TGTGCCAGCAGTGAAGCCCTGGACAGTGACTACGAGCAGTACTTC	CASSEALDSDYEQYF
TRBD2	few	TRBV20-1	TRBJ2-5	TGCAGTGCTAGAGACCACCTAGGAAAATATAGCGGGCCAGAAGAAGAGACCCAGTACTTC	CSARDHLGKYSGPEEETQYF
.	.	TRBV25-1	TRBJ2-7	TGTGCCAGCAGTGAGTCCCGCAGCTACGAGCAGTACTTC	CASSESRSYEQYF
.	few	TRBV6-1	TRBJ2-7	TGTGCCAGCAGTGAAGGCGGAGTACGCTACGAGCAGTACTTC	CASSEGGVRYEQYF
TRBD2	few	TRBV6-5	TRBJ2-5	TGTGCCAGCAGTTACCTCGGGACTACCACTACCGCCATGGAGACCCAGTACTTC	CASSYLGTTTTAMETQYF
TRBD2	.	TRBV3-1	TRBJ2-5	TGTGCCAGCAGCCATACTAGCGGGAGAGGGGGAGAGACCCAGTACTTC	CASSHTSGRGGETQYF
.	.	TRBV19	TRBJ2-7	TGTGCCAGTAGTTACGGGGAAAGCTCCTACGAGCAGTACTTC	CASSYGESSYEQYF
.	.	TRBV12-3/TRBV12-4	TRBJ2-3	TGTGCCAGCAGTCTCTATGGGACTCCTAGCACAGATACGCAGTATTTT	CASSLYGTPSTDTQYF